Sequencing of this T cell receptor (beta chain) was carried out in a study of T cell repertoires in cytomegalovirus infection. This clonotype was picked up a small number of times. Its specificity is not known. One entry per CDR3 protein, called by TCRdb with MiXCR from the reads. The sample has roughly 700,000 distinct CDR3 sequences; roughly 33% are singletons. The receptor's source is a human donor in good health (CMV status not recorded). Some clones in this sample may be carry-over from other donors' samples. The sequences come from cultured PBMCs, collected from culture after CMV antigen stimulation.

The CDR3: CASSSTPEANTEAFF. CDR3 in DNA: TGTGCCAGCAGCTCCACCCCCGAGGCGAACACTGAAGCTTTCTTT. The genes are TRBV7-9 and TRBJ1-1; D is unresolved. The CDR3 has 15 residues. V dropped 4 bases and J dropped 1 base, with 13 bases sitting between them. CDR1 is SEHNR and CDR2 is FQNEAQ in the germline V gene (reference sequence).